This TCR beta chain was identified in a study of cytomegalovirus exposure and HLA in healthy donors. Study-level findings and limits: Previous analysis showed most TCR beta V segments were productive about 87% or about 30% of the time.

Primers for the PCR totalled 60 Vbeta and 13 Jbeta. Sequencing used immunoSEQ multiplex PCR; TCRdb keeps in-frame clones, though not all of them. The data show about 98,000 clones, around 72% seen once. CDR3 length equals 8 residues. Germline-derived CDR1 and CDR2 are LNHDA and SQIVND (reference sequence). Only a few counts were recorded for this clone. Its antigen is unknown. The junction departs from the called germline gene at one end, perhaps through a read error. Source material: PBMCs. This receptor was taken from a man aged 18 to 30 in good health and CMV-seropositive. The chain joins TRBV19 to TRBJ2-7; no clear D. In DNA form, the CDR3 reads TGTGCCAGTAGTAAATCCCTTTTC. Its translation: CASSKSLF.